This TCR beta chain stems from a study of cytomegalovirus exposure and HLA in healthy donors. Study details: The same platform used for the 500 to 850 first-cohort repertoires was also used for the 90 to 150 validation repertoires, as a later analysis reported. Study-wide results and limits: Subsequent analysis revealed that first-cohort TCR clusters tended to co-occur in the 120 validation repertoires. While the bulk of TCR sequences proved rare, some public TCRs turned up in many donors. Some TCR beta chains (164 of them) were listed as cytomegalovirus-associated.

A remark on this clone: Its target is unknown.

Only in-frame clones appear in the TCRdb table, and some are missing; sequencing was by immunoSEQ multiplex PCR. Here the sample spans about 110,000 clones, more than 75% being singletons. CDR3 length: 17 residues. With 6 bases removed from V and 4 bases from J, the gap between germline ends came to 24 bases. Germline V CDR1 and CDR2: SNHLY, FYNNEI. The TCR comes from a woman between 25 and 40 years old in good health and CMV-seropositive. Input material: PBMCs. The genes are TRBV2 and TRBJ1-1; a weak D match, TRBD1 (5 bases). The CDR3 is CASSDGAREVRVTEAFF. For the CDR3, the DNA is TGTGCCAGCAGCGACGGGGCCAGGGAGGTTCGAGTCACTGAAGCTTTCTTT.